The 29 T cell receptor beta chains presented below share a single source sample, sequenced in a study of T cell responses to AZD1222 COVID-19 vaccine (dated by TCRdb to about 2021). The meaning of the sample's time point label: baseline before first vaccination. Library preparation was by the immunoSEQ multiplex PCR assay. TCRdb took over this immuneACCESS table, retaining in-frame rearrangements with V and J assigned. Such tables are incomplete; in checked studies, under half of the missing clones stem from an unresolved V gene, and the remainder is unexplained. The sample table records 50,000 to 55,000 clones; less than 85% of these occur just once. 25% to 30% of the sample is held by the ten biggest clonotypes. The material sequenced was peripheral blood, taken on day 0 of AZD1222 vaccination. The receptors were gathered from an adult in good health.

The chain carries TRBV27 and TRBJ2-7, with D tentatively TRBD1 (5 bases). This CDR3 comprises 15 residues. V lost 2 bases and J lost 4, with 15 bases in between. From germline, CDR1 is MNHEY and CDR2 SMNVEV (reference sequence). The CDR3 loop is CASSLKWAGKYEQYF. CDR3 nucleotide sequence: TGTGCCAGCAGTTTAAAATGGGCAGGGAAGTACGAGCAGTACTTC.

This chain links TRBV5-1 with TRBJ2-1; 8 bases are shared with TRBD1. Trimming took 3 bases from V and 7 from J; bases not matched to a gene: 9. The CDR3 loop spans 15 amino acids. Germline V gene sequence: CDR1 SGHRS, CDR2 YFSETQ. CDR3 in DNA: TGCGCCAGCAGCTCGACGACAGGGGCGGGGAATGAGCAGTTCTTC. This sequence encodes CASSSTTGAGNEQFF.

The chain has TRBV5-1 and TRBJ1-1, with TRBD1 matching over 8 bases. This CDR3 has 16 amino acids. Trimming took 0 bases from V and 1 from J; bases not matched to a gene: 5. CDR1 is SGHRS and CDR2 is YFSETQ in the germline V gene. CDR3 sequence: CASSLGGQGWNTEAFF. DNA for the CDR3: TGCGCCAGCAGCTTGGGAGGACAGGGCTGGAACACTGAAGCTTTCTTT.

This clone was picked up a small number of times. This chain connects TRBV30 to TRBJ2-5; unclear D gene. Germline CDR1 is GTSNPN and CDR2 is SVGIG (reference sequence). CDR3 size: 12 residues. V dropped 3 bases and J dropped 4 bases, with 9 bases sitting between them. As DNA, the CDR3 is TGTGCCTGGAGCCCGTCGTCAGAGACCCAGTACTTC. Encoded protein: CAWSPSSETQYF.

This chain joins TRBV27 and TRBJ1-6; D gene ambiguous. V was pared by 6 bases and J by 4 bases, with 7 bases between. The CDR3 contains 13 residues. From germline, CDR1 is MNHEY and CDR2 SMNVEV (reference sequence). CDR3 DNA: TGTGCCAGCAGATCGGGGTATAATTCACCCCTCCACTTT. Residues: CASRSGYNSPLHF.

The chain has TRBV3-1 (or the pseudogene TRBV3-2) and TRBJ1-2; 11 bases match TRBD1. There are 16 residues in the CDR3. Unmatched junction bases numbered 7, after V lost 6 bases and J lost 1 base. Per the germline V gene, CDR1 is LGHDT and CDR2 is YNNKEL (reference sequence). In nucleotides, the CDR3 is TGTGCCAGCAGGACTATGGGACAGGGGGGTAACTATGGCTACACCTTC. Protein product: CASRTMGQGGNYGYTF.

This rearrangement joins TRBV7-9 to TRBJ2-7; TRBD1 agrees at 7 bases. This CDR3 has 14 residues. Germline V gene lookup returns CDR1 SEHNR and CDR2 FQNEAQ (reference sequence). The V and J ends lost 4 bases and 3 bases, in that order; junction bases with no gene match: 6. The DNA for the CDR3 is TGTGCCAGCAGCTATGGGACAGCCGGCTACGAGCAGTACTTC. Amino acids: CASSYGTAGYEQYF.

The chain uses TRBV6-1 and TRBJ2-7; the D is unclear. CDR1 is MNHNS and CDR2 is SASEGT in the germline V gene. Trimming cost V 2 bases and J 3 bases, with 14 bases left between them. CDR3 length equals 15 residues. CDR3 DNA: TGTGCCAGCAGTGAAAACCCTGGGATTGACTACGAGCAGTACTTC. Protein: CASSENPGIDYEQYF.

This clone was seen more than once but under ten times. V and J are TRBV13 and TRBJ1-4; TRBD1 is a possible D gene (5 bases). This CDR3 spans 14 amino acids. The ends were cut back, 6 bases at V and 6 bases at J, with 14 bases in the middle. The germline V gene encodes CDR1 PRHDT and CDR2 FYEKMQ (reference sequence). The CDR3 DNA reads TGTGCCAGCAGTCCCGGGGCCCGGGATGAAAAACTGTTTTTT. This gives the protein CASSPGARDEKLFF.

The chain couples TRBV27 to TRBJ2-3, with 14 bases lining up with TRBD2. V lost 6 bases, J lost 6 bases, and 5 bases stayed unmatched. The CDR3 loop spans 15 amino acids. CDR1 and CDR2 (germline): MNHEY, SMNVEV (reference sequence). CDR3 sequence (DNA): TGTGCCAGCAGCCGGGGACTAGCGGGAGTTGATACGCAGTATTTT. Translation gives CASSRGLAGVDTQYF.

The rearrangement joins TRBV5-1 to TRBJ2-1; the D is unclear. The length of the CDR3 is 12 residues. Germline-derived CDR1 and CDR2 are SGHRS and YFSETQ. Trimming stripped 1 base from V and 8 bases from J, with 7 bases between. The DNA of the CDR3 is TGCGCCAGCAGCTTGTCTATTTATGAGCAGTTCTTC. This encodes CASSLSIYEQFF.

This clone was counted a single time. The CDR3 protein is CASSLGTSGRAAEQFF. The CDR3 region has the DNA TGTGCCAGCAGCCTTGGGACTAGCGGGAGGGCAGCTGAGCAGTTCTTC. This sequence joins TRBV11-3 and TRBJ2-1, with 16 bases that match TRBD2. Germline V gene lookup returns CDR1 SGHNT and CDR2 YENEEA. V lost 5 bases to trimming and J lost 9 bases; unmatched junction nucleotides: 7. The CDR3 is 16 amino acids.

The chain employs TRBV6-6 and TRBJ1-5; D ambiguous. The CDR3 runs 13 residues. In germline, CDR1 is MNHNY, CDR2 SVGAGI (reference sequence). Between the trimmed V and J ends, which lost 4 bases and 0 bases, there was a span of 4 bases. CDR3 in amino acids: CASSLNSNQPQHF. DNA for the CDR3: TGTGCCAGCAGTTTAAATAGCAATCAGCCCCAGCATTTT.

V and J are TRBV19 and TRBJ2-2; D is possibly TRBD1 (5 bases). The CDR3 is 14 amino acids. Trimming left V 8 bases short and J 0 bases short, with 10 bases between. The germline gives CDR1 LNHDA, CDR2 SQIVND (reference sequence). This CDR3 is CASLGDTNTGELFF. CDR3 coding DNA: TGTGCCAGTTTAGGGGATACGAACACCGGGGAGCTGTTTTTT.

The J gene is TRBJ1-2, the V gene TRBV7-9; 7 nucleotides match TRBD1. V was clipped by 4 bases and J by 6 bases; unmatched bases: 11. Germline CDR1 and CDR2: SEHNR and FQNEAQ (reference sequence). This CDR3 region has 15 residues. CDR3 nucleotides: TGTGCCAGCAGCTCCGGGACAGAACGGTTGGATGGCTACACCTTC. This gives the protein CASSSGTERLDGYTF.

The chain joins TRBV27 to TRBJ1-2; a possible D gene is TRBD1 (5 bases). V lost 8 bases to trimming and J lost 1 base, with 11 bases between them. Germline V lookup: CDR1 MNHEY, CDR2 SMNVEV (reference sequence). The CDR3 contains 13 residues. CDR3 sequence: CASAQADNYGYTF. The CDR3 region has the DNA TGTGCCAGCGCACAGGCAGATAACTATGGCTACACCTTC.

This chain connects TRBV28 to TRBJ1-2; 9 bases are a match to TRBD1. The CDR3 is 13 amino acids. Germline-derived CDR1 and CDR2 are MDHEN and SYDVKM. V lost 8 bases to trimming and J lost 4 bases; unmatched junction nucleotides: 5. DNA of the CDR3: TGTGCCAGCGGACAGGGGAAGATCTATGGCTACACCTTC. Encoded protein: CASGQGKIYGYTF.

The chain couples TRBV9 to TRBJ2-7; D is possibly TRBD1 or TRBD2 (6 bases each). The CDR3 covers 16 residues. CDR1 is SGDLS and CDR2 is YYNGEE in the germline V gene. V shed 3 bases and J shed 6 bases, with 22 bases lying between them. Here the CDR3 reads CASSGSTRGGFREQYF. The CDR3 bases are TGTGCCAGCAGCGGAAGTACTAGAGGGGGGTTCCGCGAGCAGTACTTC.

The rearrangement uses TRBV28 and TRBJ2-7; 9 bases fit TRBD2. Losses at the gene ends were 2 bases for V and 0 bases for J; bases not matched to a gene: 2. The CDR3 length is 15 residues. Germline CDR1 MDHEN, CDR2 SYDVKM. DNA of the CDR3: TGTGCCAGCAGTTTAGGACTAGCGATCTCCTACGAGCAGTACTTC. Protein product: CASSLGLAISYEQYF.

The rearrangement links TRBV7-9 to TRBJ1-4; D possibly corresponds to TRBD1 (5 bases). CDR1 SEHNR and CDR2 FQNEAQ come from the germline V gene (reference sequence). Trimming stripped 1 base from V and 0 bases from J, with 12 bases between. There are 17 residues in the CDR3. The CDR3 nucleotides read TGTGCCAGCAGCTTAGGGAGCGGGACTGCAACTAATGAAAAACTGTTTTTT. It codes for CASSLGSGTATNEKLFF.

V usage is TRBV30 and J usage is TRBJ2-7, with 8 bases identical to TRBD1. Trimming cost V 2 bases and J 0 bases; bases outside gene matches: 6. The CDR3 runs to 15 residues. Germline assignment: CDR1 GTSNPN and CDR2 SVGIG (reference sequence). CDR3 sequence: CAWSLGQGSSYEQYF. The CDR3 coding sequence is TGTGCCTGGAGTCTCGGACAGGGAAGCTCCTACGAGCAGTACTTC.

V is TRBV28 and J is TRBJ1-3; possibly TRBD1 for D (6 bases). V was pared by 3 bases and J by 4 bases, with 19 bases between. Germline CDR1 and CDR2: MDHEN and SYDVKM. The CDR3 consists of 17 residues. The CDR3 region has the DNA TGTGCCAGCAGTTTGCGGGCAGGGGAAGGGTTAGGAAACACCATATATTTT. It translates to CASSLRAGEGLGNTIYF. The whole variable domain, filled in from reference TRBV28 and TRBJ1-3, reads DVKVTQSSRYLVKRTGEKVFLECVQDMDHENMFWYRQDPGLGLRLIYFSYDVKMKEKGDIPEGYSVSREKKERFSLILESASTNQTSMYLCASSLRAGEGLGNTIYFGEGSWLTVV.

With regard to this clone: Other nucleotide sequences from this sample produce the same CDR3. The V call is TRBV10-3, the J call TRBJ2-7; the D is unclear. Germline CDR1 ENHRY, CDR2 SYGVKD. Trimming removed 2 bases at V and 5 bases at J, with 4 bases between. The CDR3 has 11 amino acids. This chain's CDR3 is CAISERDEQYF. The CDR3, as DNA: TGTGCCATCAGTGAGAGGGACGAGCAGTACTTC.

This clone came up once. The rearrangement joins TRBV14 to TRBJ1-5, with D perhaps matching TRBD1 (5 bases). This CDR3 is 16 amino acids long. Germline loops: CDR1 SGHDN, CDR2 FVKESK. The V gene lost 0 bases and the J gene lost 3 bases, with 12 bases spanning the gap. CDR3 sequence reads: CASSQEWTLLNQPQHF. CDR3 DNA: TGTGCCAGCAGCCAAGAGTGGACACTACTCAATCAGCCCCAGCATTTT.

The V and J genes are TRBV7-6 and TRBJ2-1, with 7 bases lining up with TRBD2. From germline, CDR1 is SGHVS and CDR2 FNYEAQ. V lost 1 base, J lost 7 bases, and 13 bases stayed unmatched. The CDR3 extends over 17 amino acids. This CDR3 is CASSLGVGGSSFNEQFF. In DNA form, the CDR3 reads TGTGCCAGCAGCTTAGGTGTTGGCGGGAGTTCCTTTAATGAGCAGTTCTTC.

V usage is TRBV5-8 and J usage is TRBJ2-1; a possible D gene is TRBD2 (6 bases). Trimming stripped 4 bases from V and 2 bases from J, with 13 bases between. Germline CDR1 SGHTS, CDR2 YDEGEE. CDR3 size: 15 residues. Here the CDR3 DNA reads TGTGCCAGCAGCGTTACGGGAGAAGCCTACAATGAGCAGTTCTTC. Its translation: CASSVTGEAYNEQFF.

This chain joins TRBV3-1 (or the pseudogene TRBV3-2) and TRBJ1-3; no definite D call. Trimming took off 2 bases at V and 0 bases at J, with 2 bases between the two ends. This CDR3 is 13 amino acids long. Germline assignment: CDR1 LGHDT and CDR2 YNNKEL (reference sequence). CDR3 in amino acids: CASSQNSGNTIYF. CDR3 bases: TGTGCCAGCAGCCAAAACTCTGGAAACACCATATATTTT.

The chain uses TRBV6-5 and TRBJ1-2; 9 nucleotides align to TRBD1. From germline, CDR1 is MNHEY and CDR2 SVGAGI. J gave up 8 bases and V 6 bases, and 7 bases lay outside the gene matches. The CDR3 covers 13 residues. The CDR3 region is CASRKGQGEGYTF. The CDR3 bases are TGTGCCAGCAGAAAGGGACAGGGAGAGGGCTACACCTTC.

The CDR3 reads CASSVASPGTGELFF. In nucleotides, the CDR3 is TGTGCCAGTTCGGTGGCTAGCCCGGGCACCGGGGAGCTGTTTTTT. This chain connects TRBV6-6 to TRBJ2-2; possibly TRBD2 for D (5 bases). This CDR3 spans 15 amino acids. Germline assignment: CDR1 MNHNY and CDR2 SVGAGI (reference sequence). V lost 9 bases, J lost 4 bases, and 18 bases lay in between.